The next 8 T cell receptor beta chains were all read from a single sample in a study of shared clonotypes between healthy human individuals. Libraries were prepared by immunoSEQ multiplex PCR; TCRdb keeps only in-frame clonotypes and omits some of them. The sample holds about 1.5 million clones, about 98% seen once. The specimen sequenced was naive CD4+ T cells sorted from blood. The subset here: CD45RA+ positively selected. These receptors all stem from a man aged 25 to 40 in good health.

V gene TRBV5-1 combines with J gene TRBJ2-7; 14 nucleotides agree with TRBD2. Germline CDR1 and CDR2: SGHRS and YFSETQ. This CDR3 region has 16 residues. V shed 4 bases and J 2 bases; nucleotides not matched to a gene: 5. This chain's CDR3 is CASSPRLAGGPYEQYF. The CDR3 DNA is TGCGCCAGCAGCCCCCGACTAGCGGGAGGGCCCTACGAGCAGTACTTC.

J is TRBJ2-5 and V is TRBV11-1, with TRBD1 matching over 12 bases. Losses at the gene ends were 4 bases for V and 2 bases for J; bases not matched to a gene: 2. Germline V CDR1 and CDR2: SGHAT, FQDESV (reference sequence). The CDR3 is made up of 15 amino acids. The CDR3: CASSWDRGRQETQYF. The CDR3 nucleotides read TGTGCCAGCAGCTGGGACAGGGGGCGACAAGAGACCCAGTACTTC.

This chain uses TRBV2 with TRBJ2-1; 7 bases are shared with TRBD2. V was clipped by 8 bases and J by 9 bases; unmatched bases: 10. CDR3 size: 13 residues. Germline-derived CDR1 and CDR2 are SNHLY and FYNNEI. CDR3 sequence (DNA): TGTGCCAGCGCCCTGGGGAGGGCCGGTGAGCAGTTCTTC. Translation: CASALGRAGEQFF.

CDR3 sequence: CASSLAAGGSVEQFF. DNA for the CDR3: TGTGCCAGCAGCTTGGCAGCGGGAGGGTCCGTTGAGCAGTTCTTC. This chain uses TRBV5-4 with TRBJ2-1, with 10 bases lining up with TRBD2. Germline V gene data show CDR1 as SGHNT and CDR2 as YYREEE (reference sequence). Trimming took 0 bases from V and 9 from J; bases not matched to a gene: 6. This CDR3 is built from 15 residues.

This sequence joins TRBV5-6 and TRBJ2-1; unclear D gene. Germline V gene sequence: CDR1 SGHDT, CDR2 YYEEEE. V lost 4 bases and J lost 7, with 15 bases in between. The CDR3 sequence is 14 residues long. In DNA, the CDR3 is TGTGCCAGCAGCCCCTACTTATTTCGGAATGAGCAGTTCTTC. This sequence encodes CASSPYLFRNEQFF.

The rearrangement uses TRBV5-1 and TRBJ2-7; a possible D gene is TRBD2 (6 bases). This CDR3 has 14 amino acids. The germline CDR1 and CDR2 sequences are SGHRS and YFSETQ. Between the trimmed V and J ends, which lost 1 base and 7 bases, there was a span of 15 bases. This CDR3 is CASSLRLQGGEQYF. DNA of the CDR3: TGCGCCAGCAGCTTGCGGCTTCAGGGAGGAGAGCAGTACTTC.

This chain connects TRBV5-1 to TRBJ2-7; tentative D call: TRBD2 (6 bases). Germline V gene data show CDR1 as SGHRS and CDR2 as YFSETQ. V was trimmed by 4 bases and J by 3 bases, leaving 17 bases between them. This CDR3 contains 15 residues. The CDR3 is CASSRATSRIYEQYF. The DNA for the CDR3 is TGCGCCAGCAGCCGAGCCACTAGCAGAATCTACGAGCAGTACTTC. Complete variable domain (other parts from reference TRBV5-1 and TRBJ2-7): KAGVTQTPRYLIKTRGQQVTLSCSPISGHRSVSWYQQTPGQGLQFLFEYFSETQRNKGNFPGRFSGRQFSNSRSEMNVSTLELGDSALYLCASSRATSRIYEQYFGPGTRLTVT.

This chain joins TRBV9 and TRBJ2-1; TRBD1 aligns across 9 bases. Germline V CDR1 and CDR2: SGDLS, YYNGEE. CDR3 length: 13 amino acids. V was pared by 0 bases and J by 11 bases, with 3 bases of the junction left unmatched. The CDR3 loop is CASSVAGQGKQFF. In DNA form, the CDR3 reads TGTGCCAGCAGCGTAGCGGGACAGGGTAAGCAGTTCTTC. Using reference TRBV9 and TRBJ2-1 for the parts outside the CDR3, the full variable domain is DSGVTQTPKHLITATGQRVTLRCSPRSGDLSVYWYQQSLDQGLQFLIQYYNGEERAKGNILERFSAQQFPDLHSELNLSSLELGDSALYFCASSVAGQGKQFFGPGTRLTVL.